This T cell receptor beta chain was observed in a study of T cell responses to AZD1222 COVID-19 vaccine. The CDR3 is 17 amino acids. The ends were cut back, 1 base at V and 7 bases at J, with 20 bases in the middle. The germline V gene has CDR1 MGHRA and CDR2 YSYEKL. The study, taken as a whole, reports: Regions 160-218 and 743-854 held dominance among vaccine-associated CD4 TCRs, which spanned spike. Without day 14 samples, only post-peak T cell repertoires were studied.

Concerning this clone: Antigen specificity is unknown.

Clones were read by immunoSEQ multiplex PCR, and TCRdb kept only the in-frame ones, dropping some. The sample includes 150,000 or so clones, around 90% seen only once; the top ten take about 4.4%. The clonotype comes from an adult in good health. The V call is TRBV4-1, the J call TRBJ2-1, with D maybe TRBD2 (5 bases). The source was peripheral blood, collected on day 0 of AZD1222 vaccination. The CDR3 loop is CASSQVPLPVATNEQFF. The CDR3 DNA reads TGCGCCAGCAGCCAAGTTCCCTTGCCAGTAGCGACGAATGAGCAGTTCTTC.